The 31 T cell receptor beta chains presented below share a single source sample, sequenced in a study of beta chain features in type 1 diabetes. Expressed TCRB transcripts were sequenced, since all the RNA that had been isolated was reverse transcribed. Method: immunoSEQ multiplex PCR; TCRdb's copy keeps in-frame clones and lacks some. The data hold fewer than 250,000 clones, with roughly two thirds observed a single time. Material for sequencing was naive CD4+ T cells from blood. The source of these receptors is a man aged 30 to 39 in good health.

The chain is built from TRBV30 and TRBJ2-5, with TRBD2 as a possible D gene (6 bases). This CDR3 has 14 residues. CDR1 GTSNPN and CDR2 SVGIG come from the germline V gene (reference sequence). The V gene lost 0 bases and the J gene lost 5 bases, with 13 bases spanning the gap. CDR3 sequence reads: CAWSVQVGRETQYF. The CDR3 DNA follows: TGTGCCTGGAGTGTACAGGTGGGGAGGGAGACCCAGTACTTC.

This chain connects TRBV29-1 to TRBJ2-1; D ambiguous. Per germline, CDR1 SQVTM and CDR2 ANQGSEA. Deletions cut 4 bases from V and 5 bases from J, with 9 bases between. This CDR3 spans 12 amino acids. The CDR3 reads CSVVQLNNEQFF. The CDR3 DNA follows: TGCAGCGTTGTACAGTTGAACAATGAGCAGTTCTTC.

This clone showed up just a few times. The chain links TRBV5-4 to TRBJ2-5; D is undetermined. The CDR3 covers 12 residues. Germline V CDR1 and CDR2: SGHNT, YYREEE (reference sequence). V lost 1 base and J 4 bases, leaving 5 bases between the germline ends. The CDR3 reads CASSLNRETQYF. The CDR3, as DNA: TGTGCCAGCAGCTTGAACCGAGAGACCCAGTACTTC.

The chain carries TRBV29-1 and TRBJ2-5; no definite D call. The CDR3 consists of 13 residues. Germline CDR1 and CDR2: SQVTM and ANQGSEA. V dropped 5 bases and J dropped 1 base, with 11 bases sitting between them. The CDR3 coding sequence is TGCAGCGTTTCGTGGCGGCTCCAAGAGACCCAGTACTTC. Protein product: CSVSWRLQETQYF.

The V and J genes are TRBV30 and TRBJ2-5; D may correspond to TRBD1 or TRBD2 (6 bases each). The length of the CDR3 is 13 residues. The V gene lost 0 bases and the J gene lost 5 bases, with 10 bases spanning the gap. The germline V gene has CDR1 GTSNPN and CDR2 SVGIG (reference sequence). CDR3 DNA sequence: TGTGCCTGGAGTGTGAGGGGGGAGGAGACCCAGTACTTC. As protein: CAWSVRGEETQYF. Using reference TRBV30 and TRBJ2-5 for the parts outside the CDR3, the full variable domain is SQTIHQWPATLVQPVGSPLSLECTVEGTSNPNLYWYRQAAGRGLQLLFYSVGIGQISSEVPQNLSASRPQDRQFILSSKKLLLSDSGFYLCAWSVRGEETQYFGPGTRLLVL.

This clone occurred once. The chain is built from TRBV11-2 and TRBJ2-1, with 9 bases that match TRBD2. The germline CDR1 and CDR2 sequences are SGHAT and FQNNGV. The CDR3 spans 15 residues. V dropped 6 bases and J dropped 4; count of bases not matched to a gene: 7. This CDR3 reads CASSSSGERYNEQFF. In DNA form, the CDR3 reads TGTGCCAGCAGTTCTAGCGGGGAACGGTACAATGAGCAGTTCTTC.

The CDR3 coding sequence is TGTGCCTGGAGTACCGGGGGAAACACAGATACGCAGTATTTT. Translation gives CAWSTGGNTDTQYF. J is TRBJ2-3 and V is TRBV30; maybe TRBD2 (6 bases). Trimming cost V 2 bases and J 2 bases, with 11 bases left between them. The germline gives CDR1 GTSNPN, CDR2 SVGIG (reference sequence). CDR3 size: 14 residues.

The CDR3 sequence is CAWSSFGDYQPNNEQFF. Here the CDR3 DNA reads TGTGCCTGGAGTTCCTTCGGGGACTACCAACCAAACAATGAGCAGTTCTTC. The chain uses TRBV30 and TRBJ2-1, with 7 nucleotides matching TRBD2. The CDR3 sequence is 17 residues long. The V gene end was trimmed by 2 bases and the J gene end by 5 bases; junction bases not matched to a gene: 15. CDR1 is GTSNPN, CDR2 SVGIG, per germline (reference sequence).

The V and J genes are TRBV29-1 and TRBJ2-5, with a possible D match to TRBD1 (6 bases). V was cut by 7 bases and J by 0 bases, with 12 bases left in between. CDR3 length equals 13 residues. The germline CDR1 and CDR2 sequences are SQVTM and ANQGSEA. The CDR3 spells CSAQDSHQETQYF. The DNA for the CDR3 is TGCAGCGCACAGGACAGCCACCAAGAGACCCAGTACTTC.

The chain uses TRBV30 and TRBJ1-6; possibly TRBD1 for D (6 bases). The CDR3 has 13 residues. Germline lookup yields CDR1 GTSNPN and CDR2 SVGIG (reference sequence). Trimming cost V 4 bases and J 10 bases, with 14 bases left between them. In DNA, the CDR3 is TGTGCCTGGATAAGCCAGGGGAAATCACCCCTCCACTTT. The encoded protein is CAWISQGKSPLHF.

This chain uses TRBV25-1 with TRBJ2-1; a possible D gene is TRBD1 (5 bases). The V end lost 2 bases, the J end lost 11 bases, and 13 bases lay between the germline ends. The CDR3 covers 13 residues. CDR1 and CDR2 from the germline V gene are MGHDK and SYGVNS. CDR3 in amino acids: CASSERAGRKQFF. Written as DNA, the CDR3 is TGTGCCAGCAGTGAAAGGGCAGGGCGAAAGCAGTTCTTC.

In its sample, this clone was seen a few times. The same CDR3 is also encoded by other DNA sequences in this sample. This rearrangement joins TRBV7-9 to TRBJ2-3; TRBD2 might be the D (6 bases). Germline V CDR1 and CDR2: SEHNR, FQNEAQ (reference sequence). Trimming cost V 5 bases and J 0 bases, with 6 bases left between them. CDR3 size: 13 residues. CDR3 DNA sequence: TGTGCCAGCAGCCGGGGGAGCACAGATACGCAGTATTTT. This translates into CASSRGSTDTQYF.

The chain is built from TRBV30 and TRBJ1-2, with 8 bases lining up with TRBD1. V was pared by 0 bases and J by 8 bases, with 5 bases of the junction left unmatched. Germline loops: CDR1 GTSNPN, CDR2 SVGIG (reference sequence). This CDR3 is 13 amino acids long. The CDR3 is CAWSVPRTGGYTF. In DNA form, the CDR3 reads TGTGCCTGGAGTGTACCCCGGACAGGGGGCTACACCTTC.

V usage is TRBV30 and J usage is TRBJ2-7; 10 bases line up with TRBD1. CDR3 size: 14 residues. V dropped 3 bases and J dropped 1; count of bases not matched to a gene: 3. Germline-derived CDR1 and CDR2 are GTSNPN and SVGIG (reference sequence). DNA for the CDR3: TGTGCCTGGAGAACGGGACAGGGGTCCTACGAGCAGTACTTC. The encoded protein is CAWRTGQGSYEQYF. Drawing the rest from reference TRBV30 and TRBJ2-7, the complete variable domain is SQTIHQWPATLVQPVGSPLSLECTVEGTSNPNLYWYRQAAGRGLQLLFYSVGIGQISSEVPQNLSASRPQDRQFILSSKKLLLSDSGFYLCAWRTGQGSYEQYFGPGTRLTVT.

J is TRBJ1-6 and V is TRBV30, with TRBD1 identical over 7 bases. V gave up 4 bases and J gave up 7 bases; unmatched junction bases: 4. The CDR3 covers 13 residues. Germline CDR1 reads GTSNPN; CDR2 reads SVGIG (reference sequence). The CDR3 nucleotides are TGTGCCTGGACCGGACAGGAGAATTCACCCCTCCACTTT. This encodes CAWTGQENSPLHF.

The gene calls are TRBV19 and TRBJ2-3; D may correspond to TRBD1 or TRBD2 (5 bases each). The CDR3 consists of 14 residues. Germline CDR1 LNHDA, CDR2 SQIVND (reference sequence). V was clipped by 4 bases and J by 6 bases, with 14 bases between them. CDR3 sequence (DNA): TGTGCCAGTAGTAGCGCACCCGGGGCGGATACGCAGTATTTT. Translation gives CASSSAPGADTQYF.

The chain has TRBV30 and TRBJ2-1, with 13 bases that match TRBD2. Germline V gene sequence: CDR1 GTSNPN, CDR2 SVGIG (reference sequence). This CDR3 region has 17 residues. V lost 0 bases, J lost 4 bases, and 6 bases stayed unmatched. The CDR3 spells CAWSVARTSGRYNEQFF. The CDR3 DNA is TGTGCCTGGAGTGTCGCAAGGACTAGCGGGAGATACAATGAGCAGTTCTTC.

DNA for the CDR3: TGTGCCTGGAGTGAGATAGCCCCCGGGGAGCTGTTTTTT. Translating it yields CAWSEIAPGELFF. The chain joins TRBV30 to TRBJ2-2, with D uncertain. Germline-derived CDR1 and CDR2 are GTSNPN and SVGIG (reference sequence). The CDR3 totals 13 residues. With 1 base removed from V and 6 bases from J, the gap between germline ends came to 9 bases.

This chain joins TRBV2 and TRBJ2-3; D might be TRBD1 or TRBD2, each matching 5 bases. This CDR3 region has 14 residues. The V end was cut by 11 bases, the J end by 1 base, with 16 bases between. CDR1 SNHLY and CDR2 FYNNEI come from the germline V gene. DNA for the CDR3: TGTGCCCGCGAGGGGTCCTCTGGCACAGATACGCAGTATTTT. Amino acids: CAREGSSGTDTQYF.

In its sample, this clone was seen a few times. The CDR3 coding sequence is TGTGCCAGCAGTGGACTAGCGGGAGGGCCGGGCAATGAGCAGTTCTTC. Protein product: CASSGLAGGPGNEQFF. The chain joins TRBV27 to TRBJ2-1, with TRBD2 matching over 15 bases. The germline V gene has CDR1 MNHEY and CDR2 SMNVEV (reference sequence). The junction had 5 bases not matched to a gene; V was cut back by 5 bases and J by 6 bases. The CDR3 runs 16 residues.

This clone has more than one count but fewer than ten. The chain recombines TRBV5-1 with TRBJ2-2, with a possible D match to TRBD1 (6 bases). The CDR3 sequence is 15 residues long. Looked up from germline, CDR1 is SGHRS and CDR2 is YFSETQ. V lost 1 base and J lost 5, with 12 bases in between. CDR3 in amino acids: CASSLPTGPTGELFF. The CDR3 DNA reads TGCGCCAGCAGCTTGCCTACAGGGCCAACCGGGGAGCTGTTTTTT.

This chain links TRBV7-9 with TRBJ2-7, with TRBD2 identical over 7 bases. The V segment lost 1 base and the J segment 5 bases; nucleotides outside the gene matches: 5. The CDR3 has 14 amino acids. The germline V gene encodes CDR1 SEHNR and CDR2 FQNEAQ (reference sequence). As DNA, the CDR3 is TGTGCCAGCAGCTTAGAGGGAGGGATCCACGAGCAGTACTTC. Amino acids: CASSLEGGIHEQYF.

This chain links TRBV28 with TRBJ2-7, with 7 nucleotides matching TRBD1. V trimming: 5 bases; J trimming: 2 bases; junction bases outside the gene matches: 3. The germline V gene has CDR1 MDHEN and CDR2 SYDVKM. CDR3 length: 13 amino acids. The CDR3 coding sequence is TGTGCCAGCAGTACGCAGGGGGCCTACGAGCAGTACTTC. This sequence encodes CASSTQGAYEQYF. The entire variable domain, with the rest obtained from reference TRBV28 and TRBJ2-7, is as follows: DVKVTQSSRYLVKRTGEKVFLECVQDMDHENMFWYRQDPGLGLRLIYFSYDVKMKEKGDIPEGYSVSREKKERFSLILESASTNQTSMYLCASSTQGAYEQYFGPGTRLTVT.

This clone was detected only a few times. The chain joins TRBV29-1 to TRBJ2-7; 7 positions match TRBD1. Germline V gene lookup returns CDR1 SQVTM and CDR2 ANQGSEA. The V and J ends lost 6 bases and 7 bases, in that order; junction bases with no gene match: 15. The CDR3 covers 14 residues. The CDR3 nucleotides are TGCAGCGTCGGTGGGACAGACTGGGCGGTGGAGCAGTACTTC. Residues: CSVGGTDWAVEQYF.

Note on this clone: A read error may account for a junction end that differs from germline. The chain recombines TRBV30 with TRBJ2-1; a possible D gene is TRBD1 (6 bases). The CDR3 totals 12 residues. From germline, CDR1 is GTSNPN and CDR2 SVGIG (reference sequence). The CDR3 loop is CALTGYYDEQFF. The CDR3 region has the DNA TGTGCTTTGACAGGCTACTACGATGAGCAGTTCTTC.

This clone was counted only a few times. The chain combines TRBV25-1 with TRBJ2-7; D is unresolved. The CDR3 totals 11 residues. The germline V and J ends were trimmed by 8 bases and 2 bases, with 7 bases remaining between them. In germline, CDR1 is MGHDK, CDR2 SYGVNS. CDR3 sequence reads: CASGYTYEQYF. The CDR3, as DNA: TGTGCCAGCGGATACACCTACGAGCAGTACTTC.

This chain links TRBV4-3 with TRBJ2-1, with a weak D call TRBD2 (6 bases). The CDR3 runs 15 residues. The V gene lost 4 bases and the J gene lost 8 bases, with 18 bases spanning the gap. Germline V gives CDR1 LGHNA, CDR2 YSLEER. The CDR3: CASSPRGEREDEQFF. The CDR3, as DNA: TGCGCCAGCAGCCCCCGCGGGGAAAGGGAGGATGAGCAGTTCTTC.

The chain carries TRBV5-4 and TRBJ2-1; D might be TRBD1 (7 bases). Trimming left V 4 bases short and J 9 bases short, with 20 bases between. Germline V gives CDR1 SGHNT, CDR2 YYREEE (reference sequence). The CDR3 is made up of 15 amino acids. CDR3 residues: CASSTGGNRGSEQFF. CDR3 nucleotide sequence: TGTGCCAGCAGCACCGGGGGCAACAGGGGTAGTGAGCAGTTCTTC.

The J gene is TRBJ1-2, the V gene TRBV29-1; unclear D gene. This CDR3 comprises 12 residues. The V gene lost 2 bases and the J gene lost 5 bases, with 9 bases spanning the gap. Germline V gives CDR1 SQVTM, CDR2 ANQGSEA. The CDR3 here is CSVERNRYGYTF. The CDR3, as DNA: TGCAGCGTTGAAAGGAATCGGTATGGCTACACCTTC. Using reference TRBV29-1 and TRBJ1-2 for the parts outside the CDR3, the full variable domain is SAVISQKPSRDICQRGTSLTIQCQVDSQVTMMFWYRQQPGQSLTLIATANQGSEATYESGFVIDKFPISRPNLTFSTLTVSNMSPEDSSIYLCSVERNRYGYTFGSGTRLTVV.

Comments on this clone: The same CDR3 can be traced to other DNA sequences in this sample. The V gene is TRBV29-1, the J gene TRBJ1-1; a possible D gene is TRBD1 (5 bases). Trimming pared 4 bases from V and 0 bases from J, leaving 9 bases between. This CDR3 is 13 amino acids long. Germline CDR1 is SQVTM and CDR2 is ANQGSEA. The CDR3 region has the DNA TGCAGCGTTGCGGGACTTATGAACACTGAAGCTTTCTTT. It translates to CSVAGLMNTEAFF.

A few counts support this clone. This chain links TRBV2 with TRBJ2-7; D call uncertain. Trimming removed 2 bases at V and 2 bases at J, with 1 base between. Germline loops: CDR1 SNHLY, CDR2 FYNNEI. The CDR3 consists of 11 residues. In DNA form, the CDR3 reads TGTGCCAGCAGTGAACCCTACGAGCAGTACTTC. Its protein product is CASSEPYEQYF.